This T cell receptor (beta chain) came from a study of shared clonotypes between healthy human individuals. Whole-study results and caveats: There were few donors, and this limited the genetic and exposure-history diversity represented.

Adults of Caucasian background living in Nashville, Tennessee made up all donors. Generated by immunoSEQ multiplex PCR, the TCRdb table keeps only in-frame clones and is missing some. The sample has 100,000 or so clones; 68% are singletons. V was cut by 2 bases and J by 5 bases, with 12 bases left in between. Looked up from germline, CDR1 is MDHEN and CDR2 is SYDVKM. The length of the CDR3 is 14 residues. Note on this clone: As yet, its antigen is unknown.

Source material: memory CD8+ T cells sorted from blood. Stated subset: CD45RO+ cells pooled with CCR7-negative TemRA cells. This clonotype was obtained from a woman between 25 and 40 years old in good health. The chain recombines TRBV28 with TRBJ2-5, with a tentative D call TRBD1 (6 bases). CDR3 sequence (DNA): TGTGCCAGCAGTTTACCACAGGGCAGGGAGACCCAGTACTTC. Protein sequence: CASSLPQGRETQYF. Supplemented by reference TRBV28 and TRBJ2-5, the full variable domain reads DVKVTQSSRYLVKRTGEKVFLECVQDMDHENMFWYRQDPGLGLRLIYFSYDVKMKEKGDIPEGYSVSREKKERFSLILESASTNQTSMYLCASSLPQGRETQYFGPGTRLLVL.